The clone carrying this T cell receptor (beta chain) showed up just once. The antigen is unknown. Treatment denoted: around 19 received Ad26.COV2.S at low or high dose, single or two shots; several received placebo; per-sample allocation not given. Sampling was done on day 63 after the first vaccine or placebo injection. Germline CDR1 and CDR2: MNHEY and SVGAGI. V was pared by 2 bases and J by 1 base, with 5 bases of the junction left unmatched. This CDR3 comprises 15 residues. Only in-frame clones appear in the TCRdb table, and some are missing; sequencing was by immunoSEQ multiplex PCR. The sample shows hundreds of thousands of clones, about nine tenths of them seen only once. The data were obtained in a study of Ad26.COV2.S vaccination and SARS-CoV-2 variants. Study-level results: Total T cell responses were possibly underestimated by TCR breadth and depth analyses.

The chain has TRBV6-5 and TRBJ2-7; 7 nucleotides agree with TRBD1. This TCR derives from a person between 18 and 65 years old who received the Ad26.COV2.S COVID-19 vaccine or a placebo. Material: peripheral blood, obtained in a trial of Ad26.COV2.S vaccine versus placebo. CDR3 sequence reads: CASSYTDRESYEQYF. CDR3 sequence (DNA): TGTGCCAGCAGTTACACTGACAGGGAATCCTACGAGCAGTACTTC.